This TCR beta chain was captured by sequencing in a study of blood T cell repertoires in COVID-19. Study-wide background: Samples came from the United States, Italy and Spain, spanning acute and convalescent COVID-19.

This CDR3 comprises 18 residues. Germline CDR1 and CDR2: LGHNA and YNFKEQ. J lost 8 bases, V lost 4 bases, and 17 bases had no gene match. Before being deemed recovered, Cohort 3 donors had two negative PCRs, clearance, or symptom resolution. Assay used: immunoSEQ multiplex PCR; TCRdb lists only in-frame clones, some missing. The sample shows about 190,000 clones, around 84% of them seen only once. This sequence was found in a woman aged 25 to 45 who had recovered from COVID-19. The chain employs TRBV4-2 and TRBJ2-1, with 10 bases matching TRBD2. Sequencing was done on a sample of PBMCs or T cells enriched from blood (not recorded which). The CDR3 bases are TGTGCCAGCAGCCCGGGTGCCCCTACTAGCGGGGCCCCAGATGAGCAGTTCTTC. This sequence encodes CASSPGAPTSGAPDEQFF.